These T cell receptor beta chains were read from a single sample in a study of T cell responses to AZD1222 COVID-19 vaccine. Produced via immunoSEQ multiplex PCR; TCRdb's table is partial and in-frame only. In the table there are 70,000 to 90,000 clones, 70% to 90% of which are singletons. The specimen was peripheral blood, collected 28 days after the second AZD1222 dose. All receptors derive from an adult who received the AZD1222 COVID-19 vaccine. Both conserved end residues are part of each CDR3. The D gene is left open where the match is weak. Clone size is given for some rows only: seen once, a few or many times, or a class if the clone is expanded.

size	D	J	V	DNA	CDR3
few	TRBD1	TRBJ2-6	TRBV14	TGTGCCAGCAGCCCCGACAGGGAAGGGGCCAACGTCCTGACTTTC	CASSPDREGANVLTF
.	.	TRBJ2-1	TRBV7-2	TGTGCCAGCAGCCCTTGGCAGGGCAATGAGCAGTTCTTC	CASSPWQGNEQFF
.	.	TRBJ2-3	TRBV2	TGTGCCAGCAGGACCGGGACAGATACGCAGTATTTT	CASRTGTDTQYF
.	.	TRBJ1-1	TRBV6-5	TGTGCCAGCAGTTACAGTTCAGGGGAAAGCAAAGCTTTCTTT	CASSYSSGESKAFF
.	TRBD2	TRBJ2-7	TRBV19	TGTGCCAGTAGTCCCCGGGTAGCGGGAGTCGAGCAGTACTTC	CASSPRVAGVEQYF
.	.	TRBJ2-1	TRBV15	TGTGCCACCAGCGGCGACGTAAGCTCCTACAATGAGCAGTTCTTC	CATSGDVSSYNEQFF
.	.	TRBJ1-1	TRBV6-5	TGTGCCATTACGGAGGCCTTGTCTGAAGCTTTCTTT	CAITEALSEAFF
.	.	TRBJ2-3	TRBV6-5	TGTGCCAGCATGCTTACTAGCACAGATACGCAGTATTTT	CASMLTSTDTQYF
.	TRBD2	TRBJ2-1	TRBV25-1	TGTGCCAGCAGTGACCTAGCGGCATACCCCTACAATGAGCAGTTCTTC	CASSDLAAYPYNEQFF
few	.	TRBJ1-2	TRBV4-2	TGTGCCAGCAGCCAAGATAGAGACAGGACGCCTTATGGCTACACCTTC	CASSQDRDRTPYGYTF
.	.	TRBJ2-5	TRBV18	TGTGCCAGCTCACCGGCGGGGAAAGAGACCCAGTACTTC	CASSPAGKETQYF
once	.	TRBJ1-5	TRBV27	TGTGCCAGCAGTTTGTTCAGGGGTCAGCCCCAGCATTTT	CASSLFRGQPQHF
.	TRBD2	TRBJ2-7	TRBV15	TGTGCCACCAGCAGAGGCGGGAGCTTCTACGAGCAGTACTTC	CATSRGGSFYEQYF
.	.	TRBJ2-1	TRBV4-3	TGCGCCAGCAGCCAAGAGCGGAGCGTTAATGAGCAGTTCTTC	CASSQERSVNEQFF
.	TRBD2	TRBJ2-5	TRBV15	TGTGCCACCAGCAGAGTCCTAGCGGGGGCTGGAGAGACCCAGTACTTC	CATSRVLAGAGETQYF